Reported below is one T cell receptor (beta chain). This clone's antigen is unknown. No base quality information exists; no much larger clone differs at one position. This record belongs to a study of blood T cell repertoires in COVID-19 (dated by TCRdb to 2020 to 2022). Describing the broader study: Samples from collaborators originated in the United States, Italy and Spain and spanned both the acute and convalescent phases of COVID-19. The material from the prospective study consisted of cDNA or gDNA derived from T cells, B-cell-depleted T cells, or PBMCs. Deeply sampled blood TCRbeta repertoires from subjects exposed to, actively infected with, or recovered from COVID-19 were included in the dataset. A freely available public database, intended as a resource for researchers studying the immune response to SARS-CoV-2, is where the repertoires were released. Samples were obtained from the ongoing ImmuneRACE study (first 160 participants) and from over 1,000 subjects provided by 6 global collaborators. A de-identified subject ID, COVID-19 status, age in years and sex were almost always included in the sample metadata. Where HLA class I and class II types were available, the types were taken from metadata supplied by the sample provider, not from assay-based typing.

What the research found in general, with its limitations: Clinical and demographic metadata were provided uncurated, with the amount varying by source and participant.

Counted from cysteine to phenylalanine, this CDR3 has 15 amino acids. The entry retains the CDR3 DNA only, 45 bases that are in frame from base 1. The germline V gene (reference sequence) yields PRHDT for CDR1 and FYEKMQ for CDR2. From V the trimming removes 4 bases and from J it removes 4 bases, while the gene matches leave 7 bases of the junction unaccounted for. TCRbeta CDR3 regions were amplified from genomic DNA using the immunoSEQ Assay, a bias-controlled multiplex PCR. Processing in the source paper ran as follows. The number of nucleated cells in each sample was estimated from the amplification of reference gene primers within the assay. To quantify the absolute abundance of each unique TCRbeta CDR3 rearrangement, sequence reads were collapsed and filtered. Productive Simpson clonality was computed per sample as the square root of Simpson's diversity index over productive rearrangements. TCRdb provides this immuneACCESS table in a form limited to in-frame rearrangements. Some clones are lacking; in checked studies, under half of them reflect an unresolved V gene, and why the rest are absent is not known. V and J calls and clone size are as listed in that table; D and trimming were resolved from the DNA. This sample has tens of thousands of clones in its table, and over 65% of those were observed once. The top ten clonotypes cover roughly 12% of the sample.

Collaborating institutions collected whole blood in K2EDTA tubes following their own protocols. Collaborator samples were shipped for TCRbeta analysis as frozen whole blood, isolated PBMCs, or DNA extracted from either sample type. This receptor was identified in a human donor in a cohort sampled during active COVID-19. The chain links TRBV13 with TRBJ2-7; 10 bases in the middle match TRBD1. Sequencing was carried out using peripheral blood. CDR3 protein: CASSSLDRGGYEQYF. The nucleotides are TGTGCCAGCAGCTCGCTGGACAGGGGGGGTTACGAGCAGTACTTC.